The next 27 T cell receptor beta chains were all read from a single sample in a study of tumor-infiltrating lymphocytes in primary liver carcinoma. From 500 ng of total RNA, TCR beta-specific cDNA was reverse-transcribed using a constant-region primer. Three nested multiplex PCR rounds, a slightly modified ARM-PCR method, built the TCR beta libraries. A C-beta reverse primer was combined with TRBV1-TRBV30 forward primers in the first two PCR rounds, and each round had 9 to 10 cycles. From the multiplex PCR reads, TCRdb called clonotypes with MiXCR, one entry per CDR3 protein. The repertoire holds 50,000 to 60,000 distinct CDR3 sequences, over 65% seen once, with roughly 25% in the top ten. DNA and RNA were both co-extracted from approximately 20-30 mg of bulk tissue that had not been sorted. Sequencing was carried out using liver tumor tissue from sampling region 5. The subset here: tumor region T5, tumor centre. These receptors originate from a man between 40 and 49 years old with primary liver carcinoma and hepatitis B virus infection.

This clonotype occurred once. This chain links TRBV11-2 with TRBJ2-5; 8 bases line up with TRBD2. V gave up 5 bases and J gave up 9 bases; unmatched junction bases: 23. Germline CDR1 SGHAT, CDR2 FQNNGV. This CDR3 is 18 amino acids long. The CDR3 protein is CASSPSSIQDTGREAQYF. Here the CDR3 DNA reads TGTGCCAGCAGCCCTAGCTCAATCCAGGATACCGGGCGGGAGGCCCAGTACTTC.

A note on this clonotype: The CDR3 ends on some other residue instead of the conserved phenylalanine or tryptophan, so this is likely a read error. The chain's CDR3 is CASSAAPRLYKQYS. The CDR3 DNA follows: TGTGCCAGCTCGGCGGCCCCCCGACTCTACAAGCAGTACTCC. This chain uses TRBV28 with TRBJ2-7; D remains unclear. The CDR3 has 14 residues. CDR1 and CDR2 from the germline V gene are MDHEN and SYDVKM.

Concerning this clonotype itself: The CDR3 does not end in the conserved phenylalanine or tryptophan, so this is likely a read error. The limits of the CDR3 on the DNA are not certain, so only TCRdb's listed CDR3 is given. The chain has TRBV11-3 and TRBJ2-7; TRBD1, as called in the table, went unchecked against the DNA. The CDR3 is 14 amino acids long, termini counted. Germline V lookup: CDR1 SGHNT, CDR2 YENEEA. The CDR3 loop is CTSSPGEGDYEHYL.

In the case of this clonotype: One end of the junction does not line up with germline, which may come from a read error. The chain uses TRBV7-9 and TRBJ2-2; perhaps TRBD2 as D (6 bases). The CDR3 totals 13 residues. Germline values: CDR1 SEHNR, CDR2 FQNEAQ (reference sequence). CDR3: CTSREEGAGELFF. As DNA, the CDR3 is TGTACCAGCAGAGAGGAGGGCGCCGGGGAGCTGTTTTTT.

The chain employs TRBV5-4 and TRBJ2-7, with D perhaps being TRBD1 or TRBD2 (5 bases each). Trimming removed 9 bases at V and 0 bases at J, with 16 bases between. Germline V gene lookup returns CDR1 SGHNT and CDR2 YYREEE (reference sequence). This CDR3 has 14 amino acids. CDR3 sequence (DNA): TGTGCCACCGGAAGCCGGGACGGCTCCTACGAGCAGTACTTC. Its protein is CATGSRDGSYEQYF.

CDR3 region: CAWSPSAGNEQFF. The CDR3 nucleotides read TGTGCCTGGAGTCCCAGCGCGGGCAATGAGCAGTTCTTC. V is TRBV30 and J is TRBJ2-1, with D possibly TRBD2 on 5 matching bases. The germline CDR1 and CDR2 sequences are GTSNPN and SVGIG (reference sequence). Trimming took off 2 bases at V and 6 bases at J, with 11 bases between the two ends. This CDR3 contains 13 residues.

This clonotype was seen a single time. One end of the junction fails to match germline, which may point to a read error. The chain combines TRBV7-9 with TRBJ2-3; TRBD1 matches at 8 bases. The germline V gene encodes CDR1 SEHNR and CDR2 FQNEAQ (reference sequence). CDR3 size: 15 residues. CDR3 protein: CACTSDRDGADTQYF. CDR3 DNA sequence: TGTGCCTGCACCTCGGACAGGGACGGGGCAGATACGCAATATTTT.

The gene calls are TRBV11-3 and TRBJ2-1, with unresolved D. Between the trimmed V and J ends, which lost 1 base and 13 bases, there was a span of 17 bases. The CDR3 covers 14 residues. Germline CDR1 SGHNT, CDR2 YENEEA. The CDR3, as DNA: TGTGCCAGCAGCTTAGGCGTCTCGATCAAAGAACAGTTCTTC. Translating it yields CASSLGVSIKEQFF.

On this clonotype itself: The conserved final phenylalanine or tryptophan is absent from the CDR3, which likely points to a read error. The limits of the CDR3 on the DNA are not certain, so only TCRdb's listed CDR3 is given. Here the CDR3 reads CVSSRERGTEASI. The chain couples TRBV6-1 to TRBJ1-1. 13 amino acids form the CDR3, both terminal residues included. Germline loops: CDR1 MNHNS, CDR2 SASEGT.

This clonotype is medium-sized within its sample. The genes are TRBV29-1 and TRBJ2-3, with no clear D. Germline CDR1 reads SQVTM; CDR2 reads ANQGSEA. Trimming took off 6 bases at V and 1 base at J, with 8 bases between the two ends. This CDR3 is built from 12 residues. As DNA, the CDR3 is TGCAGCGTGGGCGGAGGCACAGATACGCAGTATTTT. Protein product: CSVGGGTDTQYF.

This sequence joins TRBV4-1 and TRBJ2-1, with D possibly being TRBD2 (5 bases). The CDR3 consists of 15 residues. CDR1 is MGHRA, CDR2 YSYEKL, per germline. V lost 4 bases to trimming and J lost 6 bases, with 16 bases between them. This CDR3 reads CASSPIPGFGNEQFF. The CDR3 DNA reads TGCGCCAGCAGCCCTATCCCGGGGTTTGGCAATGAGCAGTTCTTC.

This chain's CDR3 is CSVLWRGPYEQYF. The CDR3, as DNA: TGCAGCGTTTTGTGGAGAGGACCATACGAGCAGTACTTC. The chain has TRBV29-1 and TRBJ2-7; D uncertain. Germline V gene sequence: CDR1 SQVTM, CDR2 ANQGSEA. The CDR3 covers 13 residues. V was shortened by 5 bases and J by 4 bases, with 15 bases between the two germline ends.

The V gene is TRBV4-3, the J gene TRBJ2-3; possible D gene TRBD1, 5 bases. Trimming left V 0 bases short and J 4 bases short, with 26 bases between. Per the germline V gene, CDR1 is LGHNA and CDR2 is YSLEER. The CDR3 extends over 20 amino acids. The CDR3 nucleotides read TGCGCCAGCAGCCAAGATCTTCCCTCAGGGATTAGCAGGAGAGCAGATACGCAGTATTTT. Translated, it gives CASSQDLPSGISRRADTQYF.

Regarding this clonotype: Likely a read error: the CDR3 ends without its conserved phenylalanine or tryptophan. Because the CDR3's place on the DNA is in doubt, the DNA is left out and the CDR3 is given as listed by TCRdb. The CDR3 region is CASSYPGTSGSNEQLV. This rearrangement joins TRBV11-2 to TRBJ2-1; the D call of TRBD2 is as the table states it, not checked on the DNA. With termini counted, the CDR3 has 16 amino acids. The germline CDR1 and CDR2 sequences are SGHAT and FQNNGV.

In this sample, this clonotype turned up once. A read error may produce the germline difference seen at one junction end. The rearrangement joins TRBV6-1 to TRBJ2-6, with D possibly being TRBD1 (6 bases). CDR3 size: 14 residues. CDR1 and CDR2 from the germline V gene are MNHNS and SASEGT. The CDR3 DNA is TGTGCCGGCAGTGAACAGGGAAGCGCCAACGTCCTGACTTTC. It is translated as CAGSEQGSANVLTF.

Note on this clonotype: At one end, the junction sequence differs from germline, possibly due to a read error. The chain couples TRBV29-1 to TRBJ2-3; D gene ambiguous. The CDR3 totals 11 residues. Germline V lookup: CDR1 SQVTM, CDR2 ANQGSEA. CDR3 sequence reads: CSALHADTQYF. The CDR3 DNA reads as TGCAGCGCCTTGCATGCAGATACGCAGTACTTT.

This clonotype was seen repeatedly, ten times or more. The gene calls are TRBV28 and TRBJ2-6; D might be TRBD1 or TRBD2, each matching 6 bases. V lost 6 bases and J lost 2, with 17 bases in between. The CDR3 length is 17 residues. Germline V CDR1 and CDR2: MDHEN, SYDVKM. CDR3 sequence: CASSRSLGGAGANVLTF. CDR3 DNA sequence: TGTGCCAGCAGCCGTTCTTTGGGGGGCGCTGGGGCCAACGTCCTGACTTTC.

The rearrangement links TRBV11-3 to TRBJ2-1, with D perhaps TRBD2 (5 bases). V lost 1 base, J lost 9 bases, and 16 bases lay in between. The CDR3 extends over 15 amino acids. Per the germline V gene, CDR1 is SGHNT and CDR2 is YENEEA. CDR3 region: CASSLGRVGLGEQFF. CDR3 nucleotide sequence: TGTGCCAGCAGCTTAGGGCGGGTGGGCCTGGGTGAGCAGTTCTTC. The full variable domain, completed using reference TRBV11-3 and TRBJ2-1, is EAGVVQSPRYKIIEKKQPVAFWCNPISGHNTLYWYLQNLGQGPELLIRYENEEAVDDSQLPKDRFSAERLKGVDSTLKIQPAELGDSAVYLCASSLGRVGLGEQFFGPGTRLTVL.

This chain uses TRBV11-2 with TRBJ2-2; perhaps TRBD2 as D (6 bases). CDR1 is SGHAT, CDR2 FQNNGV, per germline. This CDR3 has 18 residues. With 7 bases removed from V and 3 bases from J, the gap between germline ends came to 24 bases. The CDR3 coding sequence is TGTGCCAGCACCTGGGACGCCCCGGGATTAGCGGACACCGGGGAGCTGTTTTTT. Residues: CASTWDAPGLADTGELFF.

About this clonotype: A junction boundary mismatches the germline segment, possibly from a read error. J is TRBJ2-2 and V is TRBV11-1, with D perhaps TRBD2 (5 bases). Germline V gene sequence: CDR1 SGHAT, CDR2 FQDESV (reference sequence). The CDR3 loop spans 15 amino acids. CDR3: CASSYTEPFSGELLF. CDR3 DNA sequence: TGTGCCAGCAGCTATACAGAACCGTTCTCCGGGGAGCTGCTTTTT.

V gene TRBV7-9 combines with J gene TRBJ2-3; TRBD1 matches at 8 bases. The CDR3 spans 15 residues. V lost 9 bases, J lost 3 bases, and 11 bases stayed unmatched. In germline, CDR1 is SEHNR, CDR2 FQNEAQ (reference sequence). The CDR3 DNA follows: TGTGCCAGTAGTTCGGACAGGGACGGGACAGATACGCAGTATTTT. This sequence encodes CASSSDRDGTDTQYF.

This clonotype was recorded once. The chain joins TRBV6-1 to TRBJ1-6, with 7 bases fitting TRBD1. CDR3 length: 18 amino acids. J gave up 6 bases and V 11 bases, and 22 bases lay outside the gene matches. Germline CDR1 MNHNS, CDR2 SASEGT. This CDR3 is CASRGMGEGARGNSPLHF. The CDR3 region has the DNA TGTGCCTCCAGGGGGATGGGAGAGGGGGCAAGAGGTAATTCACCCCTCCACTTT.

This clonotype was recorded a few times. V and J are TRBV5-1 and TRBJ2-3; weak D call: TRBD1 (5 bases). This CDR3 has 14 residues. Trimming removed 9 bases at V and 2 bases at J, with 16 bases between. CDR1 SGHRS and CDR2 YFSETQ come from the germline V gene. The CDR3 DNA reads TGCGCCAACATGGACGGACAACACACAGATACGCAGTATTTT. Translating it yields CANMDGQHTDTQYF.

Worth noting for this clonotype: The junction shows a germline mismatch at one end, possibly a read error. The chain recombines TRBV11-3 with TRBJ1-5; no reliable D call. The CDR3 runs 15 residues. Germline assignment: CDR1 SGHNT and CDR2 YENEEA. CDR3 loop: CDSSLVLGMAQPQHF. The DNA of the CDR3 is TGTGACAGCAGCTTAGTTCTGGGGATGGCTCAGCCCCAGCATTTT.

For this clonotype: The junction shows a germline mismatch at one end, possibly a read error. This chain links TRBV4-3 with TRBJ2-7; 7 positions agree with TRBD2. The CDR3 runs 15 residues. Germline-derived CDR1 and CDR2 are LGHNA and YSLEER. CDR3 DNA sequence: TGCGCCAGCAGCCAAGATTGGGCTAGCGGCTACAAGCAGTACTTC. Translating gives CASSQDWASGYKQYF.

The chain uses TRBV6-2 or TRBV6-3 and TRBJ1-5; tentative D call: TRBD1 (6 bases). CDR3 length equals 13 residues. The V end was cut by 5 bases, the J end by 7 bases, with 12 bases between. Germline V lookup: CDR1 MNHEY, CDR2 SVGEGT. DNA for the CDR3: TGTGCCAGCAGTCGGACAGAGAACCAGCCCCAGCATTTT. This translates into CASSRTENQPQHF.

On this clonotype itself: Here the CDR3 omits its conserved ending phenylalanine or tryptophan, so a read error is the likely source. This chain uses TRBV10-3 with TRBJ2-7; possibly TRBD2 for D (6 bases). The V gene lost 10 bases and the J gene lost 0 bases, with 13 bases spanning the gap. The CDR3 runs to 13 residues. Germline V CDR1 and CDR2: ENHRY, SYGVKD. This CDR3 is CATRGGSSYEQYS. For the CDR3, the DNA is TGTGCCACTCGTGGGGGGAGCTCCTACGAGCAGTACTCC.